Listed below are T cell receptor beta chains from one sample, sequenced in a study of blood T cell repertoires in COVID-19. Libraries were prepared by immunoSEQ multiplex PCR; TCRdb keeps only in-frame clonotypes and omits some of them. The data hold more than 200,000 clones, with 88% observed a single time. The material sequenced was peripheral blood. These receptor sequences come from a man aged 70 or older with acute or convalescent COVID-19. CDR3s include the opening cysteine and the closing phenylalanine or tryptophan. A D gene is named only where the DNA matches it firmly. Size is omitted from some rows. Given values are once, few, many or a class for expanded clones.

d_call,v_call,clone_size,j_call,cdr3_nt,cdr3_aa
TRBD1,TRBV30,NA,TRBJ2-7,TGTGCCTGGAGCGTACCCCACAGGGGACGTACCTACGAGCAGTACTTC,CAWSVPHRGRTYEQYF
TRBD1,TRBV11-2,few,TRBJ1-1,TGTGCCAGCAGCGGTTGGACAGGGAGAGGTAACACTGAAGCTTTCTTT,CASSGWTGRGNTEAFF
NA,TRBV9,NA,TRBJ2-5,TGTGCCAGCAGCGCTTCGGCTGGAGGAGAGACCCAGTACTTC,CASSASAGGETQYF
TRBD1,TRBV28,NA,TRBJ1-2,TGTGCCAGCAGCTTAACGGGGACAGGGGTCTATGGCTACACCTTC,CASSLTGTGVYGYTF
TRBD2,TRBV5-1,NA,TRBJ2-1,TGCGCCAGCAGCTTTACAGCGGGACTAGAAATGACACAGTTCTTC,CASSFTAGLEMTQFF
TRBD2,TRBV19,NA,TRBJ2-7,TGTGCCAGTAGTCCCTCGAGTAGCGGGACCCTCTACGAGCAGTACTTC,CASSPSSSGTLYEQYF
NA,TRBV30,once,TRBJ2-5,TGTGCCTTGCTCCGGGACACCTACCAAGAGACCCAGTACTTC,CALLRDTYQETQYF
NA,TRBV5-1,NA,TRBJ1-5,TGCGCCAGCAGCTTGGGGTCAGGCCAGCCCCAGCATTTT,CASSLGSGQPQHF
TRBD2,TRBV10-3,NA,TRBJ2-3,TGTGCCATCAGTCAACTAGCGGGAGGAAGCACAGATACGCAGTATTTT,CAISQLAGGSTDTQYF
NA,TRBV5-4,NA,TRBJ2-3,TGTGCCAGCACCGACTCCACAGATACGCAGTATTTT,CASTDSTDTQYF
NA,TRBV20-1,NA,TRBJ2-1,TGCAGTGCCCAGGGGAATGAGCAGTTCTTC,CSAQGNEQFF
TRBD1,TRBV7-6,NA,TRBJ1-1,TGTGCCAGCAGCTCTGAGACAGGGGGCTTGTTCGGTTCTGAAGCTTTCTTT,CASSSETGGLFGSEAFF
NA,TRBV9,few,TRBJ2-3,TGTGCCAGCAGCGTAACCTCTACCGCAGATACGCAGTATTTT,CASSVTSTADTQYF
NA,TRBV7-9,once,TRBJ2-4,TGTGCCAGCAGCCTAGCTGGGGGCGGCGGACGAAACATTCAGTACTTC,CASSLAGGGGRNIQYF
TRBD1,TRBV5-1,NA,TRBJ1-5,TGCGCCAGCAGCTTGGGGACAGGGGGTCAGCCCCAGCATTTT,CASSLGTGGQPQHF
NA,TRBV6-4,NA,TRBJ2-2,TGTGCCAGCAGTGACACACTAAACACCGGGGAGCTGTTTTTT,CASSDTLNTGELFF
TRBD1,TRBV24-1,NA,TRBJ2-5,TGTGCCACCAGTGATCCTGGGACAGGGTACCAAGAGACCCAGTACTTC,CATSDPGTGYQETQYF
TRBD2,TRBV14,NA,TRBJ2-3,TGTGCCAGCAGCCCCTCGGGTCGCGGGAGGACAGATACGCAGTATTTT,CASSPSGRGRTDTQYF
NA,TRBV28,once,TRBJ2-3,TGTGCCAGCAGTTCCCCAGGGGCGAATACGCAGTATTTT,CASSSPGANTQYF
NA,TRBV5-1,NA,TRBJ2-1,TGCGCCAGCAGCTTAGGACAGTACAATGAGCAGTTCTTC,CASSLGQYNEQFF
TRBD1,TRBV5-1,NA,TRBJ1-4,TGCGCCAGCAGCACGGAGGGACAGGGGAGTGAAAAACTGTTTTTT,CASSTEGQGSEKLFF
NA,TRBV7-2,NA,TRBJ1-3,TGTGCCAGCAGCCCCCACTCGACAGGTCGGCAAGGAAACACCATATATTTT,CASSPHSTGRQGNTIYF
NA,TRBV28,NA,TRBJ2-7,TGTGCCAGCAGTAGTTCAGCCTACGAGCAGTACTTC,CASSSSAYEQYF
NA,TRBV7-2,NA,TRBJ1-2,TGTGCCAGCAGCTTAAAAGCGGCCTATGGCTACACCTTC,CASSLKAAYGYTF
TRBD1,TRBV19,NA,TRBJ2-7,TGTGCCAGTAGTATACAGACAGGGTCCTACGAGCAGTACTTC,CASSIQTGSYEQYF
TRBD2,TRBV7-2,NA,TRBJ2-1,TGTGCCAGCAGCTCTAGCGGGAGGGCGTATGAGCAGTTCTTC,CASSSSGRAYEQFF
TRBD2,TRBV5-1,NA,TRBJ2-1,TGCGCCAGCAGCTTGGCCGTGACTAGCGGCTCCTACAATGAGCAGTTCTTC,CASSLAVTSGSYNEQFF
NA,TRBV12-3/TRBV12-4,NA,TRBJ1-6,TGTGCCAGCAGTTTACGTGTCGGTTCACCCCTCCACTTT,CASSLRVGSPLHF
TRBD1,TRBV4-2,NA,TRBJ1-6,TGTGCCAGCAGCCAAGATGGGACAGATAATTCACCCCTCCACTTT,CASSQDGTDNSPLHF
TRBD1,TRBV10-3,few,TRBJ1-2,TGTGCCATCAGTGAGCCCTCCGGGACAGGGGGTGGCTACACCTTC,CAISEPSGTGGGYTF
NA,TRBV6-5,NA,TRBJ1-4,TGTGCCAGCAGACTGACTACCGCTAATGAAAAACTGTTTTTT,CASRLTTANEKLFF
NA,TRBV4-2,NA,TRBJ1-1,TGTGCCAGCAGCCAAGGACCAGGGTCGAACACTGAAGCTTTCTTT,CASSQGPGSNTEAFF
TRBD2,TRBV29-1,NA,TRBJ2-7,TGCAGCGTAGTAGCGGGAGTTCGCTACGAGCAGTACTTC,CSVVAGVRYEQYF
TRBD2,TRBV4-2,NA,TRBJ2-2,TGTGCCAGCAGCTCTAGCGGGAGGGCCGGTACCGGGGAGCTGTTTTTT,CASSSSGRAGTGELFF
TRBD1,TRBV27,NA,TRBJ1-2,TGTGCCAGCAGACCGTTCGACAGGGACGGTGGCTACACCTTC,CASRPFDRDGGYTF
NA,TRBV3-1/TRBV3-2,NA,TRBJ1-3,TGTGCCAGCAGCTCTCCTACAGGAAGCTCTGGAAACACCATATATTTT,CASSSPTGSSGNTIYF
TRBD1,TRBV27,NA,TRBJ1-6,TGTGCCAGCAGAGAGGACAGGGGTTACTATAATTCACCCCTCCACTTT,CASREDRGYYNSPLHF
TRBD1,TRBV6-5,NA,TRBJ1-1,TGTGCCAGCAGCCTCGACAGGGCCAGAAACACTGAAGCTTTCTTT,CASSLDRARNTEAFF